These 6 T cell receptor beta chains originate from one sample sequenced in a study of primary melanoma T cells and metastatic recurrence. TCRdb's copy holds only in-frame clones and misses some; the assay was immunoSEQ multiplex PCR. The top ten clones hold under 25% of a sample with about 1,400 clones, 77% of them seen once. Sequencing was performed on melanoma tumor tissue. The receptors derive from a human donor with melanoma.

The gene calls are TRBV2 and TRBJ1-1; D not certain. The CDR3 runs to 13 residues. The germline V and J ends were trimmed by 7 bases and 5 bases, with 14 bases remaining between them. Per the germline V gene, CDR1 is SNHLY and CDR2 is FYNNEI. Here the CDR3 DNA reads TGTGCCAGCATCCCAGGTGATGGAACTGAAGCTTTCTTT. This gives the protein CASIPGDGTEAFF.

The V gene is TRBV5-1, the J gene TRBJ1-2; D may be TRBD1 (5 bases). The CDR3 loop spans 15 amino acids. Germline V gives CDR1 SGHRS, CDR2 YFSETQ. V was pared by 1 base and J by 3 bases, with 13 bases between. CDR3 nucleotide sequence: TGCGCCAGCAGCTTGATAATCGGGGGGGACTATGGCTACACCTTC. Translated, it gives CASSLIIGGDYGYTF. Full variable domain (remainder filled in from reference TRBV5-1 and TRBJ1-2): KAGVTQTPRYLIKTRGQQVTLSCSPISGHRSVSWYQQTPGQGLQFLFEYFSETQRNKGNFPGRFSGRQFSNSRSEMNVSTLELGDSALYLCASSLIIGGDYGYTFGSGTRLTVV.

J is TRBJ1-2 and V is TRBV6-8, with a possible D match to TRBD1 (6 bases). Germline V gene data show CDR1 as MNHGY and CDR2 as SAAAGT. The CDR3 has 15 amino acids. V gave up 6 bases and J gave up 3 bases, with 17 bases separating them. This CDR3 reads CASSLRGGFDYGYTF. The DNA of the CDR3 is TGTGCCAGCAGCCTTAGGGGGGGTTTCGACTATGGCTACACCTTC.

The chain is built from TRBV18 and TRBJ1-4; D is unclear. The length of the CDR3 is 14 residues. CDR1 KGHSH and CDR2 LQKENI come from the germline V gene. V was cut by 3 bases and J by 6 bases, with 11 bases left in between. CDR3 amino acids: CASSPEDRDEKLFF. DNA of the CDR3: TGTGCCAGCTCACCGGAGGATAGAGATGAAAAACTGTTTTTT. The variable domain in full, with the rest retrieved from reference TRBV18 and TRBJ1-4, is NAGVMQNPRHLVRRRGQEARLRCSPMKGHSHVYWYRQLPEEGLKFMVYLQKENIIDESGMPKERFSAEFPKEGPSILRIQQVVRGDSAAYFCASSPEDRDEKLFFGSGTQLSVL.

The rearrangement joins TRBV11-3 to TRBJ2-7; D call uncertain. The CDR3 length is 15 residues. V was trimmed by 3 bases and J by 6 bases, leaving 18 bases between them. The germline CDR1 and CDR2 sequences are SGHNT and YENEEA. The CDR3 DNA reads as TGTGCCAGCAGCTTGTTGGGCTCAACGGAAATCGAGCAGTACTTC. Its protein product is CASSLLGSTEIEQYF.

The chain uses TRBV6-9 and TRBJ2-3; D uncertain. The V gene's germline CDR1 is MNHGY and CDR2 SVAAGI. This CDR3 is built from 12 residues. V was cut by 6 bases and J by 5 bases, with 9 bases left in between. CDR3 loop: CASSPSGDTQYF. The CDR3 region has the DNA TGTGCCAGCAGCCCTTCCGGAGATACGCAGTATTTT.